This entry is about one TCR beta chain. The target of this receptor is not known. There are no base qualities to consult, and no much larger clone falls within one base. This sample was taken from a study of blood T cell repertoires in COVID-19 (dated by TCRdb to about 2020). General notes on the study: Samples covering the acute and convalescent phases of COVID-19 were provided by collaborators in the United States, Italy and Spain. The prospective study material was composed of cDNA or gDNA derived from T cells, B-cell-depleted T cells, or PBMCs. The dataset comprised deeply sampled blood TCRbeta repertoires from subjects exposed to, actively infected with, or recovered from COVID-19. The repertoires were released in a freely available public database meant as a resource for research on the immune response to SARS-CoV-2. Samples came from the ongoing ImmuneRACE study (first 160 participants) plus 1,254 subjects from 6 global collaborators. Sample metadata almost always included a de-identified subject ID, COVID-19 status, age in years and sex. Where HLA class I and class II types were available, the types were taken from metadata supplied by the sample provider, not from assay-based typing. Broader findings and caveats from the paper: Clinical and demographic metadata were provided uncurated, with the amount varying by source and participant.

One collaborating source in Seattle enrolled patients during active infection and followed them longitudinally through the course of disease. Collaborating institutions collected whole blood in K2EDTA tubes following their own protocols. For TCRbeta analysis, collaborators shipped samples as frozen whole blood, isolated PBMCs, or DNA extracted from either of those sample types. TCRbeta CDR3 regions were amplified from genomic DNA using the immunoSEQ Assay, a bias-controlled multiplex PCR. In the paper's pipeline: The number of nucleated cells in each sample was estimated by amplification of reference gene primers within the assay. To quantify the absolute abundance of each unique TCRbeta CDR3 rearrangement, sequence reads were collapsed and filtered. For each sample, productive Simpson clonality was calculated by taking the square root of Simpson's diversity index across productive rearrangements. TCRdb limited this immuneACCESS table to in-frame rearrangements with V and J called. A share of clones is missing; checked studies link under half to unresolved V genes, and the rest is unexplained. That table supplies the V and J calls and clone size; D and trimming were determined from the DNA. The sample contains 150,000 to 200,000 clones, roughly 79% of them found a single time. The ten largest clones capture 8% to 13% of the sample.

The CDR3 goes from the cysteine to the phenylalanine over 15 residues. The entry retains the CDR3 DNA only, 45 bases that are in frame from base 1. Per the germline V gene, SGHDN is the CDR1 and FVKESK is the CDR2. The V and J ends are trimmed by 3 bases and 4 bases, leaving 16 bases between them. The specimen sequenced was peripheral blood. The chain links TRBV14 with TRBJ2-7; TRBD1 might be the D gene, on 5 matching bases. This clonotype was sampled from a middle-aged woman with COVID-19, enrolled during active disease. The CDR3 has the sequence CASSHTARGSYEQYF. Here is the DNA: TGTGCCAGCAGCCACACTGCAAGGGGTTCTTACGAGCAGTACTTC.